The T cell receptor beta chain under discussion was sequenced for a study of beta chain features in type 1 diabetes. Overall study findings and caveats: TCRB CDR3 length was moderately but significantly reduced in all four CD4+ subsets of Type 1 diabetes patients. There was a possibility that cDNA sequencing over-represented cells with high TCR expression.

A remark on this clone: As yet, its antigen is unknown.

The length of the CDR3 is 13 residues. The V gene end was trimmed by 6 bases and the J gene end by 2 bases; junction bases not matched to a gene: 3. Per the germline V gene, CDR1 is LNHDA and CDR2 is SQIVND (reference sequence). Sequencing targeted expressed TCRB transcripts, as all isolated RNA had been reverse transcribed. Sequencing was performed with immunoSEQ multiplex PCR; in TCRdb, only in-frame clones are kept and a portion is missing. This table has about 230,000 clones, around 15% appearing once. The rearrangement joins TRBV19 to TRBJ2-7, with 8 bases aligning to TRBD1. The receptor's source is a man under 40 with type 1 diabetes. The sequenced sample was naive CD4+ T cells from blood. CDR3 DNA: TGTGCCAGTAGAACAGGGGGAACCTACGAGCAGTACTTC. This encodes CASRTGGTYEQYF.